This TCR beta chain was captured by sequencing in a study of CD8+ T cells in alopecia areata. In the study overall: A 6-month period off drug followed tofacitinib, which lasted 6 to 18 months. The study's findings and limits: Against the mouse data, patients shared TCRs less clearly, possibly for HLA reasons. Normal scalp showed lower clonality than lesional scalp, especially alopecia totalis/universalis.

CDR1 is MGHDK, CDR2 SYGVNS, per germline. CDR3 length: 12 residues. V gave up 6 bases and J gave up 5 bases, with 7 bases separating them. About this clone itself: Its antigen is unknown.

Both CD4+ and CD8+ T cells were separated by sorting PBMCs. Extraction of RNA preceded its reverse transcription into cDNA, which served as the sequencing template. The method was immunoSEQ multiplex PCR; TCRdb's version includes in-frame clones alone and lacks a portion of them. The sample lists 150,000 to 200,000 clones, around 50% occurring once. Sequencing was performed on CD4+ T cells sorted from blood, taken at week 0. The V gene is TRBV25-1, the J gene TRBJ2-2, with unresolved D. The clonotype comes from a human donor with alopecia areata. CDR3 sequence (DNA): TGTGCCAGCAGGAGAGGAACCGGGGAGCTGTTTTTT. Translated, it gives CASRRGTGELFF.